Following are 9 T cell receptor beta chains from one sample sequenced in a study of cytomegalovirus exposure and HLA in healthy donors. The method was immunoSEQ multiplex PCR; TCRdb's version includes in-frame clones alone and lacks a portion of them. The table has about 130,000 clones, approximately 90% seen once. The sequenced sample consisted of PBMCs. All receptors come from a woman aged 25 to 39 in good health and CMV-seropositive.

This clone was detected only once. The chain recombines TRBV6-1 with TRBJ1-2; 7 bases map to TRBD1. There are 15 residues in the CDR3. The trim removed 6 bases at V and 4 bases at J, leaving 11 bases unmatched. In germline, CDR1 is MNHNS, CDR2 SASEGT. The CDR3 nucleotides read TGTGCCAGCAGCGGACGAGGGGGCACTATCTATGGCTACACCTTC. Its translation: CASSGRGGTIYGYTF.

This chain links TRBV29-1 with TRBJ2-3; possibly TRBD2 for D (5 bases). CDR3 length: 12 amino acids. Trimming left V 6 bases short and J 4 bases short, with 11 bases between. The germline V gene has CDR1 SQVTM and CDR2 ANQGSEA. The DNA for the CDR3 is TGCAGCGTGCCACGGGGTGCAGATACGCAGTATTTT. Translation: CSVPRGADTQYF.

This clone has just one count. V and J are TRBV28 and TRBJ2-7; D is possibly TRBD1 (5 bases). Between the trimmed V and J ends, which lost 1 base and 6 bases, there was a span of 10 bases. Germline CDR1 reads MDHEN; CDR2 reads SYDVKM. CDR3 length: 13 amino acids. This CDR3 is CASSLLQGTEQYF. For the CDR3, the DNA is TGTGCCAGCAGTTTATTGCAGGGAACCGAGCAGTACTTC. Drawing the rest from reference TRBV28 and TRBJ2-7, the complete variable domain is DVKVTQSSRYLVKRTGEKVFLECVQDMDHENMFWYRQDPGLGLRLIYFSYDVKMKEKGDIPEGYSVSREKKERFSLILESASTNQTSMYLCASSLLQGTEQYFGPGTRLTVT.

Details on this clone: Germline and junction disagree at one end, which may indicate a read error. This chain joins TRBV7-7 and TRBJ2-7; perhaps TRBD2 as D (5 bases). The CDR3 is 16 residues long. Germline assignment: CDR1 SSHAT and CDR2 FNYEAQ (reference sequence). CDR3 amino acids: CASSPRGSAQLYEQYF. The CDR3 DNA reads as TGTGCTAGCAGCCCCCGGGGTAGCGCGCAGTTATACGAGCAGTACTTC.

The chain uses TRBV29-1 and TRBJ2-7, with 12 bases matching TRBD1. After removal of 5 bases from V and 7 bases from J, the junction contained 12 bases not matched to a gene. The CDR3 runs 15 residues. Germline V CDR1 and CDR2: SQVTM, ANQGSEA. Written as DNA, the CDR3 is TGCAGCGTTCGCAGGGGGGGACAGGGGGCTGGAGAGCAGTACTTC. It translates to CSVRRGGQGAGEQYF.

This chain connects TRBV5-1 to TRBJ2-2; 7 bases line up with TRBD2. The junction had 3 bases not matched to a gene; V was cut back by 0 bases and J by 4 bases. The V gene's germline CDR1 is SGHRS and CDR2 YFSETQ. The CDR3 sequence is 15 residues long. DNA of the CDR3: TGCGCCAGCAGCTTGGTAGCGGGCCTCACCGGGGAGCTGTTTTTT. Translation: CASSLVAGLTGELFF.

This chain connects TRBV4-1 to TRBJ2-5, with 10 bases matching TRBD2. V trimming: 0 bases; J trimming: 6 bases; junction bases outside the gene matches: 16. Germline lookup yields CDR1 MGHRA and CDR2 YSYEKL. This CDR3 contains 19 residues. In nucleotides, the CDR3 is TGCGCCAGCAGCCAAGATCCCCCCCCGCTAGCGGGAGTCGGACAGACCCAGTACTTC. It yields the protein CASSQDPPPLAGVGQTQYF.

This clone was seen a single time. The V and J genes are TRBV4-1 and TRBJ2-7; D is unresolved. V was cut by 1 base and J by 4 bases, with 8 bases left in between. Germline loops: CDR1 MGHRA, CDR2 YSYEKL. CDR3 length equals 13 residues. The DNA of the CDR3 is TGCGCCAGCAGCCAAGGACTCGGGTACGAGCAGTACTTC. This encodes CASSQGLGYEQYF.

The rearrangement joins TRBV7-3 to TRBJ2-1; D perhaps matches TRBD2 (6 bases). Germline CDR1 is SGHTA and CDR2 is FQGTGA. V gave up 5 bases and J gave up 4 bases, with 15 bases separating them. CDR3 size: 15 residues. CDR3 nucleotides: TGTGCCAGCAGCCCCGGTAGCGGATATTACAATGAGCAGTTCTTC. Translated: CASSPGSGYYNEQFF.